Listed below are T cell receptor beta chains from one sample, sequenced in a study of cytomegalovirus exposure and HLA in healthy donors. Clones were read by immunoSEQ multiplex PCR, and TCRdb kept only the in-frame ones, dropping some. This sample yields 100,000 to 150,000 clones, of which roughly four fifths are seen a single time; approximately 10% belongs to the top ten. Input material: PBMCs. Source of these receptors: a male donor in good health and CMV-seropositive. Both conserved end residues are part of each CDR3. A D gene is named only where the DNA matches it firmly. Size values are once, few and many counts, or a class for expanded clones, and some rows have none.

>TRBV29-1|once|.|TRBJ2-5
TGCAGCGTTACAGGCGATTACCAAGAGACCCAGTACTTC
CSVTGDYQETQYF
>TRBV6-5|.|.|TRBJ2-7
TGTGCCAGCAGTAGGGGATCCCCCTACGAGCAGTACTTC
CASSRGSPYEQYF
>TRBV7-8|.|TRBD1|TRBJ1-3
TGTGCCAGCAGCTTAGGGACAGGGGCTTTGGGAAACACCATATATTTT
CASSLGTGALGNTIYF
>TRBV7-2|.|.|TRBJ2-5
TGTGCCAGCAGCCACGGGTGGGAGACCCAGTACTTC
CASSHGWETQYF
>TRBV2|.|TRBD2|TRBJ2-1
TGTGCCAGCAGAGGGACTAGCGGGAGCAATGAGCAGTTCTTC
CASRGTSGSNEQFF
>TRBV28|.|.|TRBJ1-1
TGTGCCAGCAGCTCTCTCGCGTACAGGGCAGTTGAAGCTTTCTTT
CASSSLAYRAVEAFF
>TRBV9|.|TRBD2|TRBJ2-1
TGTGCCAGCAGCGCCTGGGGCGGGAGGGCCGGGGAGCAGTTCTTC
CASSAWGGRAGEQFF
>TRBV7-2|.|TRBD2|TRBJ2-7
TGTGCCAGCCAAAGGGCTAGCGGTACTTACGAGCAGTACTTC
CASQRASGTYEQYF
>TRBV7-9|.|.|TRBJ2-2
TGTGCCAGCAGCCATAAGGGGCTCCACACCGGGGAGCTGTTTTTT
CASSHKGLHTGELFF
>TRBV30|.|TRBD1|TRBJ1-5
TGTGCCTGGAGTAGGGGACAGGACAATCAGCCCCAGCATTTT
CAWSRGQDNQPQHF
>TRBV21-1|.|.|TRBJ1-1
TGTGCCAGCCGTAAGGGGGTGGTGAACACTGAAGCTTTCTTT
CASRKGVVNTEAFF
>TRBV15|.|.|TRBJ1-2
TGTGCCACCAGCAGAGAGGTAACTGATTATGGCTACACCTTC
CATSREVTDYGYTF
>TRBV4-2|.|.|TRBJ2-1
TGTGCCAGCAGCCAAGGGATACTCCCCCAGGATGAGCAGTTCTTC
CASSQGILPQDEQFF
>TRBV7-9|.|TRBD2|TRBJ2-1
TGTGCCAGCAGCTTAGAGGGCGGGAGCTCCTACAATGAGCAGTTCTTC
CASSLEGGSSYNEQFF
>TRBV18|.|.|TRBJ1-6
TGTGCCAGCTCATCGGGACAACTTACCGGAAATTCACCCCTCCACTTT
CASSSGQLTGNSPLHF
>TRBV10-3|.|.|TRBJ1-3
TGTGCCACCACAGGGACATCGGGAGGTGGAAACACCATATATTTT
CATTGTSGGGNTIYF
>TRBV7-9|.|.|TRBJ1-1
TGTGCCAGCAGTCATATCGGGAGAGCGAACACTGAAGCTTTCTTT
CASSHIGRANTEAFF
>TRBV28|.|.|TRBJ1-2
TGTGCCAGCAGTTCGGACTATGGCTACACCTTC
CASSSDYGYTF
>TRBV27|.|TRBD2|TRBJ2-7
TGTGCCAGCAGTTTACGGACTAGCGGGATAAGGGAGCAGTACTTC
CASSLRTSGIREQYF
>TRBV4-3|.|TRBD2|TRBJ2-1
TGCGCCAGCAGCCAAGACAATAGCGGGACTAGCGGTTGGGATGAGCAGTTCTTC
CASSQDNSGTSGWDEQFF
>TRBV2|.|.|TRBJ2-1
TGTGCCAGCAGTAGCCGCGGGGCTCCCTGGGAGCAGTTCTTC
CASSSRGAPWEQFF
>TRBV6-1|.|.|TRBJ2-3
TGTGCCAGCAGTGATTACCGACAGCACACAAATACGCAGTATTTT
CASSDYRQHTNTQYF
>TRBV7-9|.|.|TRBJ2-5
TGTGCCAGCAGCTCACGTAGTGGACTCCCCCAAGAGACCCAGTACTTC
CASSSRSGLPQETQYF
>TRBV15|.|.|TRBJ2-6
TGTGCCATCTCCGGGACTGGGGCCAACGTCCTGACTTTC
CAISGTGANVLTF
>TRBV30|.|.|TRBJ2-4
TGTGCCTGGAGTGTACTCGCCAAAAACATTCAGTACTTC
CAWSVLAKNIQYF
>TRBV18|.|.|TRBJ2-5
TGTGCCAGCTCACCACCGACACAGGCGGGGGAGACCCAGTACTTC
CASSPPTQAGETQYF
>TRBV15|.|TRBD1|TRBJ1-5
TGTGCCACCAGCAGGCCGGGACAGGGGGGACCAAATCAGCCCCAGCATTTT
CATSRPGQGGPNQPQHF